These 29 T cell receptor beta chains share one sample of origin, sequenced in a study of T cells expressing NK-cell markers. TCRdb re-called the 5' RACE reads; every CDR3 protein appears as one record, without DNA. The sample data list 350,000 to 450,000 distinct CDR3 sequences. What was sequenced was blood T cells: a sorted CD56 or NKG2C T cell subset, CD4+ or CD8+ T cells, or bulk PBMC T cells (not recorded which). The receptors derive from a man aged 18 to 69 in good health.

This rearrangement joins TRBV7-9 to TRBJ1-6; the D call of TRBD1 rests on TCRdb alone, since no DNA is present to check it. The CDR3 has 16 amino acids. The germline CDR1 and CDR2 sequences are SEHNR and FQNEAQ (reference sequence). The CDR3 loop is CASSLDPGQGNSPLHF.

This sequence joins TRBV7-9 and TRBJ1-5. Germline V lookup: CDR1 SEHNR, CDR2 FQNEAQ (reference sequence). CDR3 size: 14 residues. The CDR3 is CASSLASSVQPQHF.

The chain uses TRBV19 and TRBJ2-2. This CDR3 comprises 14 residues. Germline CDR1 is LNHDA and CDR2 is SQIVND (reference sequence). CDR3 in amino acids: CASKVMSNTGELFF.

J is TRBJ2-1 and V is TRBV18; TCRdb's D call of TRBD1 is untestable without DNA. Germline CDR1 and CDR2: KGHSH and LQKENI. The CDR3 runs to 18 residues. The CDR3 loop reads CASSPPLRPKGSYNEQFF.

The rearrangement uses TRBV3-1 and TRBJ2-7; TCRdb's D gene call, TRBD1, goes unchecked for lack of DNA. The germline gives CDR1 LGHDT, CDR2 YNNKEL (reference sequence). This CDR3 spans 14 amino acids. CDR3 region: CASSQGRDNYEQYF.

The V gene is TRBV7-2, the J gene TRBJ2-2; TCRdb selects TRBD2, and the lack of DNA leaves this call unchecked. This CDR3 is built from 13 residues. The germline V gene has CDR1 SGHTA and CDR2 FQGNSA. CDR3 protein: CASRPRLAGKLFF.

V is TRBV6-1 and J is TRBJ1-1. The CDR3 has 13 amino acids. Germline V gene sequence: CDR1 MNHNS, CDR2 SASEGT. This CDR3 is CASTPDGNTEAFF.

J is TRBJ2-2 and V is TRBV11-2; TCRdb returns TRBD1, unconfirmable since there is no DNA. The germline V gene has CDR1 SGHAT and CDR2 FQNNGV. The length of the CDR3 is 16 residues. CDR3 loop: CASSRSGTTNTGELFF.

CDR3 region: CASSHSGGANNEQFF. This chain links TRBV7-8 with TRBJ2-1; TCRdb returns TRBD1, unconfirmable since there is no DNA. CDR3 length equals 15 residues. Germline V gene lookup returns CDR1 SGHVS and CDR2 FQNEAQ.

This chain links TRBV12-3 or TRBV12-4 with TRBJ1-3. This CDR3 comprises 13 residues. CDR3 loop: CASGQASGNTIYF.

V and J are TRBV6-2 or TRBV6-3 and TRBJ2-3; without DNA, the TCRdb call of TRBD2 cannot be checked. Germline lookup yields CDR1 MNHEY and CDR2 SVGEGT. This CDR3 comprises 17 residues. CDR3 protein: CASSYSPTSDRTDTQYF.

V gene TRBV28 combines with J gene TRBJ1-5. The CDR3 loop spans 15 amino acids. CDR1 and CDR2 from the germline V gene are MDHEN and SYDVKM. This CDR3 is CASSYWKDSNQPQHF.

This chain uses TRBV7-8 with TRBJ2-3; TCRdb lists TRBD1, though no DNA is available to test this call. The CDR3 contains 17 residues. Germline V CDR1 and CDR2: SGHVS, FQNEAQ. The CDR3 loop reads CASSLGSGGWGTDTQYF.

CDR3 sequence: CSAPLDGRINEQFF. J is TRBJ2-1 and V is TRBV20-1. The CDR3 spans 14 residues. Germline assignment: CDR1 DFQATT and CDR2 SNEGSKA (reference sequence).

V gene TRBV7-2 combines with J gene TRBJ2-5. The V gene's germline CDR1 is SGHTA and CDR2 FQGNSA. This CDR3 is built from 15 residues. CDR3 loop: CASSLARNNQETQYF.

The rearrangement links TRBV12-3 or TRBV12-4 to TRBJ1-3; the TRBD1 assignment by TCRdb is unverifiable without DNA. The CDR3 is made up of 15 amino acids. The CDR3 here is CASSYGGAYGNTIYF.

V usage is TRBV7-8 and J usage is TRBJ2-2; TCRdb proposes TRBD2, but this gene call is untestable without DNA. CDR3 length: 16 residues. In germline, CDR1 is SGHVS, CDR2 FQNEAQ. CDR3 in amino acids: CASSLTTSSNTGELFF.

The CDR3 region is CASTRKFRSGELFF. The chain combines TRBV28 with TRBJ2-2. CDR1 and CDR2 (germline): MDHEN, SYDVKM. The CDR3 is made up of 14 amino acids.

This chain connects TRBV7-3 to TRBJ2-5; TCRdb calls TRBD1, which cannot be checked without DNA. Germline CDR1 is SGHTA and CDR2 is FQGTGA. This CDR3 has 13 amino acids. CDR3 region: CASSQVGGETQYF.

This chain uses TRBV7-9 with TRBJ2-1; TCRdb selects TRBD1, and the lack of DNA leaves this call unchecked. Germline lookup yields CDR1 SEHNR and CDR2 FQNEAQ (reference sequence). The CDR3 runs 15 residues. The CDR3 is CASSFTGGMRNEQFF.

The genes are TRBV7-3 and TRBJ2-7. Germline CDR1 SGHTA, CDR2 FQGTGA. CDR3 length: 14 amino acids. This CDR3 reads CASSSSSRSYEQYF. Full variable domain (rest looked up from reference TRBV7-3 and TRBJ2-7): GAGVSQTPSNKVTEKGKYVELRCDPISGHTALYWYRQSLGQGPEFLIYFQGTGAADDSGLPNDRFFAVRPEGSVSTLKIQRTERGDSAVYLCASSSSSRSYEQYFGPGTRLTVT.

The genes are TRBV10-3 and TRBJ2-3; the TRBD2 assignment by TCRdb is unverifiable without DNA. Germline values: CDR1 ENHRY, CDR2 SYGVKD. The CDR3 spans 18 residues. The CDR3 reads CAISESLAGGPSHGTQYF.

This sequence joins TRBV12-3 or TRBV12-4 and TRBJ2-7. The CDR3 spans 13 residues. This CDR3 reads CASSFSSSNEQYF.

V usage is TRBV7-3 and J usage is TRBJ2-6. The germline CDR1 and CDR2 sequences are SGHTA and FQGTGA. The CDR3 extends over 15 amino acids. CDR3 loop: CASSLIVSGANVLTF.

The rearrangement joins TRBV27 to TRBJ2-5; the TCRdb call, TRBD1, lacks DNA for checking. This CDR3 comprises 15 residues. CDR1 and CDR2 (germline): MNHEY, SMNVEV (reference sequence). This chain's CDR3 is CASSSLSGPPGTQYF.

V gene TRBV5-6 combines with J gene TRBJ2-6. This CDR3 has 17 residues. CDR1 and CDR2 (germline): SGHDT, YYEEEE. CDR3 residues: CASSLGGDLSGANVLTF.

The chain combines TRBV20-1 with TRBJ2-5; TCRdb proposes TRBD1, but this gene call is untestable without DNA. The CDR3 consists of 13 residues. Germline CDR1 reads DFQATT; CDR2 reads SNEGSKA (reference sequence). The CDR3 here is CSAVTGWSETQYF.

This sequence joins TRBV20-1 and TRBJ2-7; without DNA, the TCRdb call of TRBD2 cannot be checked. The germline CDR1 and CDR2 sequences are DFQATT and SNEGSKA (reference sequence). This CDR3 is 17 amino acids long. The CDR3 loop is CSARDWASGGSLPEQYF.

The rearrangement joins TRBV20-1 to TRBJ1-1; TCRdb picks TRBD1, but there is no DNA to check that call. Germline V lookup: CDR1 DFQATT, CDR2 SNEGSKA (reference sequence). The CDR3 totals 13 residues. The CDR3 region is CSARRPDRDRAFF.